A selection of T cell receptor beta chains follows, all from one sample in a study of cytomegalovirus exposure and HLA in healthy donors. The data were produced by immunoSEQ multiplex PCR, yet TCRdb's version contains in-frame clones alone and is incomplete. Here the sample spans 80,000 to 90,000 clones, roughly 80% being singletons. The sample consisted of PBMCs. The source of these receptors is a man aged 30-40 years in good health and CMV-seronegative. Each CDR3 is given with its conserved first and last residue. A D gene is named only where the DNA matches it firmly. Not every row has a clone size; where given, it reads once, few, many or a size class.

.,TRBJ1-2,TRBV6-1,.,TGTGCCAGCAGCGAGAGTCAGGGATCCTATGGCTACACCTTC,CASSESQGSYGYTF
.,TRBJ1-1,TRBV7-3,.,TGTGCCAGCAGTCTATGGTGGAACACTGAAGCTTTCTTT,CASSLWWNTEAFF
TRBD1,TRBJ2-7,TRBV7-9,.,TGTGCCAGCAGTCTACAGGGGGACTACGAGCAGTACTTC,CASSLQGDYEQYF
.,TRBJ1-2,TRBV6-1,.,TGTGCCAGCAGTGAAAGCTGGGGGCGCCTTGACGGCTACACCTTC,CASSESWGRLDGYTF
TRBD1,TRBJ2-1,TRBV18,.,TGTGCCAGCTCACCAGGGGACAGGGGTAGGGATGAGCAGTTCTTC,CASSPGDRGRDEQFF
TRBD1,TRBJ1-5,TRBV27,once,TGTGCCAGCAGTAGGACAGGGGTCAATCAGCCCCAGCATTTT,CASSRTGVNQPQHF
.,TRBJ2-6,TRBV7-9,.,TGTGCCAGCAGCTCCCTGCTAACAGTCTCTGGGGCCAACGTCCTGACTTTC,CASSSLLTVSGANVLTF
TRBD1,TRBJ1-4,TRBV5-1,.,TGCGCCAGCAGCTTGGTAGCAGGGGGAAACAGGGAGGAAAAACTGTTTTTT,CASSLVAGGNREEKLFF
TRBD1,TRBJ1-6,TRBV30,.,TGTGCCGGAGTGGGACAGGGGAATTCACCCCTCCACTTT,CAGVGQGNSPLHF
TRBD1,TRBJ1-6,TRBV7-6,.,TGTGCCAGCAGCTTAGGATCCACAGGGGTAGATTCACCCCTCCACTTT,CASSLGSTGVDSPLHF
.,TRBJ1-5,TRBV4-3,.,TGCGCCAGCAGCCAAGAATGGGGGGGGAATCAGCCCCAGCATTTT,CASSQEWGGNQPQHF
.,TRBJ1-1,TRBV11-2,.,TGTGCCAGCAGCTTAGCTCGCACTGACACTGAAGCTTTCTTT,CASSLARTDTEAFF
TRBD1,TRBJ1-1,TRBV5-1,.,TGCGCCAGCAGTTCGGACAGGGGAGAAGCTTTCTTT,CASSSDRGEAFF
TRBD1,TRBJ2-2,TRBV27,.,TGTGCCAGCAGCCGGACAGGAAAGAACACCGGGGAGCTGTTTTTT,CASSRTGKNTGELFF
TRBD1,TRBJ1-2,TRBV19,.,TGTGCCAGTAGTATATCAGGGGGATCGAACTATGGCTACACCTTC,CASSISGGSNYGYTF
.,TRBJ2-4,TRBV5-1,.,TGCGCCAGCAGCCCGCTCGGGGGAAACATTCAGTACTTC,CASSPLGGNIQYF
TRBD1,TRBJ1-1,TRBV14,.,TGTGCCAGCAGCCAAGATTGGGGACAGGGCACTGAAGCTTTCTTT,CASSQDWGQGTEAFF
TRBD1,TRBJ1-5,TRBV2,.,TGTGCCAGCAGTGGGACAGGGGACAATCAGCCCCAGCATTTT,CASSGTGDNQPQHF
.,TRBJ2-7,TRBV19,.,TGTGCCAGTAGTGACAGCCTTTACGAGCAGTACTTC,CASSDSLYEQYF
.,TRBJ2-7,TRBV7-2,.,TGTGCCAGCAGCTTAGGACTAGAACACGAGCAGTACTTC,CASSLGLEHEQYF
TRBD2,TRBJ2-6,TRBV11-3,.,TGTGCCAGCAGCTATGGACTAGCGGGGAGCTCTGGGGCCAACGTCCTGACTTTC,CASSYGLAGSSGANVLTF
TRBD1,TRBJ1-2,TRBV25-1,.,TGTGCCAGCAGTCGCGGGACAGGGAACGGCTACACCTTC,CASSRGTGNGYTF
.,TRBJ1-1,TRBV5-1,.,TGCGCCAGCAGCCAAGACATAACGAACACTGAAGCTTTCTTT,CASSQDITNTEAFF
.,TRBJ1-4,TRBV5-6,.,TGTGCCAGCAGCTCCCGACTTCGGAGAGGGACAACTAATGAAAAACTGTTTTTT,CASSSRLRRGTTNEKLFF
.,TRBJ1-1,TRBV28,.,TGTGCCAGTTTACAAGACGGAGGGCGGGCTGAAGCTTTCTTT,CASLQDGGRAEAFF
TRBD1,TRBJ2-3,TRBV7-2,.,TGTGCCAGCAGCCCGGGACAGGGGTGGCCAGATACGCAGTATTTT,CASSPGQGWPDTQYF
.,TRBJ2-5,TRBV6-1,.,TGTGCCAGCAGAGGGAGGGAGACCCAGTACTTC,CASRGRETQYF
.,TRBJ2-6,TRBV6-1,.,TGTGCCAGCAGTGAACTGCGCTCTGGGGCCAACGTCCTGACTTTC,CASSELRSGANVLTF
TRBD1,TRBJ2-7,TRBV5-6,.,TGTGCCAGCAGCTTCGGACAGGGGTGGGAGCAGTACTTC,CASSFGQGWEQYF
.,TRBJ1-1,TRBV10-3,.,TGTGCCATCAGTGAGGGGGGCCCCATTTTGGGCACTGAAGCTTTCTTT,CAISEGGPILGTEAFF
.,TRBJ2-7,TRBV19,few,TGTGCCAGTAGTTCTTCCTCCTACGAGCAGTACTTC,CASSSSSYEQYF
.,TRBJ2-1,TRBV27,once,TGTGCCAGCAGTTTATTTCGGAGCAATGAGCAGTTCTTC,CASSLFRSNEQFF
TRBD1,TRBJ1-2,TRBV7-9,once,TGTGCCAGCAGCTTGCGGGACAGGGGCCCTCAAGGGTATGGCTACACCTTC,CASSLRDRGPQGYGYTF
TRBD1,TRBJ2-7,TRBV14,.,TGTGCCAGCAGCCAATCCTGGACAGGGAGGACCTACGAGCAGTACTTC,CASSQSWTGRTYEQYF
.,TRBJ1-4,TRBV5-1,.,TGCGCCAGCAGCTTGGTGTCGGGGTTAAATGAAAAACTGTTTTTT,CASSLVSGLNEKLFF
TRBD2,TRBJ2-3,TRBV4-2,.,TGTGCCAGCAGCCAAGTTGCCGGGGGGGCAGATACGCAGTATTTT,CASSQVAGGADTQYF
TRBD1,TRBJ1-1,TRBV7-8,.,TGTGCCAGCATAACTGCAGGGGGCACTGAAGCTTTCTTT,CASITAGGTEAFF
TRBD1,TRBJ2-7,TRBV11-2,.,TGTGCCAGCAGTTCGACAGGGGGGCTATCCTACGAGCAGTACTTC,CASSSTGGLSYEQYF
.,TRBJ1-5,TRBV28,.,TGTGCCAGCAGTTCTCACACAGGGCAACTAGGGAATCAGCCCCAGCATTTT,CASSSHTGQLGNQPQHF
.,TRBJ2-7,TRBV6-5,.,TGTGCCAGCAGTATCACAGGTGCCTACGAGCAGTACTTC,CASSITGAYEQYF
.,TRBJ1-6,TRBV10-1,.,TGCGCCAGCATACACGACGGAAGAGGAGCCCTCCACTTT,CASIHDGRGALHF
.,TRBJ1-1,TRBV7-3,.,TGTGCCAGCAGCTTACGGGGTGTCAACACTGAAGCTTTCTTT,CASSLRGVNTEAFF
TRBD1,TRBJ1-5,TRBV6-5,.,TGTGCCAGCAGCCGACAGGGGGCGGACCAGCCCCAGCATTTT,CASSRQGADQPQHF
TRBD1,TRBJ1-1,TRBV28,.,TGTGCCAGCAGTTATGGGACAGGGGGATCGGCTTTCTTT,CASSYGTGGSAFF